The 18 T cell receptor beta chains below were found in one sample sequenced in a study of patients and donors after allogeneic stem cell transplantation. TCRdb ran MiXCR on the RT-PCR reads and lists one entry per CDR3 protein. The sample contains approximately 150,000 distinct CDR3 sequences, 24% of which appear only once. Sequenced input: blood, either unsorted or a sorted T cell fraction (not recorded which). The receptors were gathered from a human donor who was either an allogeneic HSCT recipient or a stem cell or donor lymphocyte infusion donor (not recorded which). It is not recorded whose cells these are; they may come from a transplant donor.

This clonotype was observed many times. The chain joins TRBV6-6 to TRBJ1-5; no firm D call. V lost 6 bases and J lost 5, with 8 bases in between. Germline CDR1 MNHNY, CDR2 SVGAGI (reference sequence). The CDR3 covers 12 residues. The CDR3 DNA reads as TGTGCCAGCAGCTACGAGTATCAGCCCCAGCATTTT. Encoded protein: CASSYEYQPQHF.

V gene TRBV18 combines with J gene TRBJ2-7; perhaps TRBD1 as D (5 bases). This CDR3 spans 14 amino acids. The germline V and J ends were trimmed by 4 bases and 9 bases, with 19 bases remaining between them. The germline V gene encodes CDR1 KGHSH and CDR2 LQKENI. The CDR3 nucleotides are TGTGCCAGCTCACGTAATTCCAGGGAATTCGGGCAGTACTTC. It is translated as CASSRNSREFGQYF. Full variable domain (remainder filled in from reference TRBV18 and TRBJ2-7): NAGVMQNPRHLVRRRGQEARLRCSPMKGHSHVYWYRQLPEEGLKFMVYLQKENIIDESGMPKERFSAEFPKEGPSILRIQQVVRGDSAAYFCASSRNSREFGQYFGPGTRLTVT.

V and J are TRBV5-1 and TRBJ2-5; TRBD2 agrees at 8 bases. The V and J ends lost 3 bases and 2 bases, in that order; junction bases with no gene match: 9. The length of the CDR3 is 16 residues. The V gene's germline CDR1 is SGHRS and CDR2 YFSETQ. CDR3 protein: CASSSHGLAGQETQYF. In DNA form, the CDR3 reads TGCGCCAGCAGCTCACACGGACTAGCAGGTCAAGAGACCCAGTACTTC.

This chain connects TRBV20-1 to TRBJ2-1, with 10 bases aligning to TRBD1. There are 14 residues in the CDR3. Looked up from germline, CDR1 is DFQATT and CDR2 is SNEGSKA (reference sequence). With 3 bases clipped from V and 10 bases from J, the junction kept 9 bases outside the gene matches. The CDR3 bases are TGCAGTGCTAGGGGACAGGGGTTAAAGGAGGAGCAGTTCTTC. This sequence encodes CSARGQGLKEEQFF.

This clonotype was seen more than once but under ten times. The chain links TRBV29-1 to TRBJ1-1, with 8 bases identical to TRBD1. Germline CDR1 SQVTM, CDR2 ANQGSEA. Trimming removed 5 bases from V and 4 bases from J; junction bases left unmatched: 15. The CDR3 contains 16 residues. CDR3 DNA: TGCAGCGTTTCAGACCGTGCAGGGGGCTATGGCACTGAAGCTTTCTTT. Its translation: CSVSDRAGGYGTEAFF.

The gene calls are TRBV27 and TRBJ2-5, with no clear D. Between the trimmed V and J ends, which lost 4 bases and 5 bases, there was a span of 14 bases. The CDR3 is 14 amino acids. Germline-derived CDR1 and CDR2 are MNHEY and SMNVEV (reference sequence). The CDR3 loop reads CASSSLGVWETQYF. The CDR3 nucleotides are TGTGCCAGCAGTTCCCTTGGGGTCTGGGAGACCCAGTACTTC.

This clonotype was seen a handful of times. The chain links TRBV10-3 to TRBJ2-3; D might be TRBD1 (5 bases). This CDR3 has 13 amino acids. Germline V gives CDR1 ENHRY, CDR2 SYGVKD. V lost 0 bases and J lost 6, with 7 bases in between. The CDR3 nucleotides read TGTGCCATCAGTGAGTCCCCAGGGGATACGCAGTATTTT. Translating it yields CAISESPGDTQYF.

This rearrangement joins TRBV7-2 to TRBJ1-1; tentative D call: TRBD1 (6 bases). The V gene's germline CDR1 is SGHTA and CDR2 FQGNSA. This CDR3 comprises 14 residues. V gave up 4 bases and J gave up 7 bases, with 16 bases separating them. The CDR3 protein is CASSSRHRVGEAFF. Here the CDR3 DNA reads TGTGCCAGCAGCTCACGGCACAGGGTAGGTGAAGCTTTCTTT.

This clonotype showed up just a few times. The CDR3 is CASSQDDRGGMYEQYF. The CDR3 DNA follows: TGCGCCAGCAGCCAAGATGACAGAGGCGGGATGTACGAGCAGTACTTC. The chain is built from TRBV4-3 and TRBJ2-7; possibly TRBD2 for D (6 bases). Germline CDR1 reads LGHNA; CDR2 reads YSLEER. Trimming took off 0 bases at V and 4 bases at J, with 16 bases between the two ends. This CDR3 comprises 16 residues.

The chain couples TRBV20-1 to TRBJ2-7, with D perhaps matching TRBD1 or TRBD2 (6 bases each). Germline-derived CDR1 and CDR2 are DFQATT and SNEGSKA (reference sequence). CDR3 size: 13 residues. V shed 5 bases and J shed 2 bases, with 13 bases lying between them. The CDR3 DNA sequence: TGCAGTGCTCCAGCACGGGGGCCCTACGAGCAGTACTTC. Residues: CSAPARGPYEQYF.

The gene calls are TRBV19 and TRBJ1-2; 7 bases map to TRBD1. This CDR3 has 17 amino acids. V was pared by 3 bases and J by 4 bases, with 14 bases of the junction left unmatched. Germline CDR1 reads LNHDA; CDR2 reads SQIVND (reference sequence). CDR3: CASSIPPLRGHGYGYTF. CDR3 in DNA: TGTGCCAGTAGTATCCCCCCCTTGAGGGGGCATGGCTATGGCTACACCTTC.

The V gene is TRBV12-3 or TRBV12-4, the J gene TRBJ1-1, with 8 nucleotides matching TRBD1. V was clipped by 5 bases and J by 0 bases; unmatched bases: 11. CDR3 length: 17 amino acids. The CDR3 is CASSRTGRINMNTEAFF. The CDR3 coding sequence is TGTGCCAGCAGTCGGACAGGGCGGATAAATATGAACACTGAAGCTTTCTTT.

The V gene is TRBV5-1, the J gene TRBJ2-4; 7 bases are shared with TRBD1. The germline V gene encodes CDR1 SGHRS and CDR2 YFSETQ. Trimming cost V 4 bases and J 7 bases; bases outside gene matches: 8. The CDR3 is made up of 14 amino acids. The CDR3 region is CASSGDSLWNIQYF. CDR3 in DNA: TGCGCCAGCAGCGGGGACAGCCTTTGGAACATTCAGTACTTC.

V is TRBV20-1 and J is TRBJ2-7; D perhaps matches TRBD1 (5 bases). The CDR3 runs to 13 residues. The V gene's germline CDR1 is DFQATT and CDR2 SNEGSKA (reference sequence). Trimming pared 1 base from V and 3 bases from J, leaving 10 bases between. The CDR3 reads CSARVGRDYEQYF. The CDR3 region has the DNA TGCAGTGCTAGAGTGGGCAGGGACTACGAGCAGTACTTC.

CDR3 sequence (DNA): TGCGCCAGCAGCACAAAGCAGGGTATAGATGGCTACACCTTC. Translation gives CASSTKQGIDGYTF. V is TRBV5-1 and J is TRBJ1-2, with D tentatively TRBD1 (5 bases). CDR3 length equals 14 residues. Germline-derived CDR1 and CDR2 are SGHRS and YFSETQ. V was trimmed by 4 bases and J by 6 bases, leaving 16 bases between them.

The chain employs TRBV7-9 and TRBJ1-1; TRBD1 aligns across 8 bases. With V trimmed by 5 bases and J by 0 bases, 5 bases remained unmatched. The CDR3 is made up of 15 amino acids. The germline gives CDR1 SEHNR, CDR2 FQNEAQ (reference sequence). The CDR3: CASSRTGPLNTEAFF. CDR3 coding DNA: TGTGCCAGCAGCCGGACAGGGCCCTTGAACACTGAAGCTTTCTTT.

This clonotype was found once. The V call is TRBV6-1, the J call TRBJ2-5; no reliable D call. The germline V and J ends were trimmed by 4 bases and 1 base, with 10 bases remaining between them. Germline lookup yields CDR1 MNHNS and CDR2 SASEGT. CDR3 length equals 14 residues. This chain's CDR3 is CASSGTFIQETQYF. The CDR3 DNA reads as TGTGCCAGCAGTGGAACTTTTATCCAAGAGACCCAGTACTTC.

In this sample, this clonotype turned up many times. V and J are TRBV5-1 and TRBJ1-4; the D is unclear. Germline CDR1 and CDR2: SGHRS and YFSETQ. The CDR3 contains 11 residues. V lost 5 bases to trimming and J lost 7 bases, with 6 bases between them. CDR3 sequence reads: CASRNGEKLFF. The DNA of the CDR3 is TGCGCCAGCAGAAACGGTGAAAAACTGTTTTTT.